The rows below give T cell receptor beta chains drawn from one sample of a study of beta chain features in type 1 diabetes. The repertoire was sequenced with immunoSEQ multiplex PCR; TCRdb's copy has only in-frame clones and lacks some. The sample includes fewer than 900,000 clones, about a sixth of them seen just once. The sequenced sample consisted of naive CD4+ T cells from blood. All receptors come from a woman aged 18-30 years in good health. The CDR3 runs from the conserved cysteine through the conserved F or W. The order of the fields is CDR3 DNA, CDR3 protein, D gene, J gene, V gene, clone size. The D gene is left open where the match is weak. Part of the rows lack a size; the others show once, few, many or a class for expanded clones.

CDR3 DNA: TGTGCCATCCGTGGCGAAGCGGCGTCGGCGTACGAGCAGTACTTC
CDR3 protein: CAIRGEAASAYEQYF
D gene: -
J gene: TRBJ2-7
V gene: TRBV28
clone size: few

CDR3 DNA: TGTGCCAGCAGCTTAGACAGGGAAAAACTGTTTTTT
CDR3 protein: CASSLDREKLFF
D gene: -
J gene: TRBJ1-4
V gene: TRBV7-2
clone size: -

CDR3 DNA: TGTGCCAGCAGTTTACGAGTTCCAGATACGCAGTATTTT
CDR3 protein: CASSLRVPDTQYF
D gene: -
J gene: TRBJ2-3
V gene: TRBV27
clone size: -

CDR3 DNA: TGTGCCAGCAGCCAACAGGGTGCGAATGAAAAACTGTTTTTT
CDR3 protein: CASSQQGANEKLFF
D gene: -
J gene: TRBJ1-4
V gene: TRBV7-2
clone size: few

CDR3 DNA: TGTGCCAGCAGTTCTGGGGAAGAGACCCAGTACTTC
CDR3 protein: CASSSGEETQYF
D gene: -
J gene: TRBJ2-5
V gene: TRBV6-6
clone size: few

CDR3 DNA: TGTGCCAGCAGCTTAGGTCCCCCAGCCGTGTGGAACAATGAGCAGTTCTTC
CDR3 protein: CASSLGPPAVWNNEQFF
D gene: -
J gene: TRBJ2-1
V gene: TRBV7-9
clone size: -

CDR3 DNA: TGTGCCAGCTCATCCAGGGTCAGCACAGATACGCAGTATTTT
CDR3 protein: CASSSRVSTDTQYF
D gene: -
J gene: TRBJ2-3
V gene: TRBV18
clone size: -

CDR3 DNA: TGTGCCAGCAGCTTTAGACAGGGGGCGATCGGGGAGCTGTTTTTT
CDR3 protein: CASSFRQGAIGELFF
D gene: TRBD1
J gene: TRBJ2-2
V gene: TRBV11-2
clone size: -

CDR3 DNA: TGTGCCAGCAGCCAAGGAATACAGGAAGGGCCAAATGAAAAACTGTTTTTT
CDR3 protein: CASSQGIQEGPNEKLFF
D gene: -
J gene: TRBJ1-4
V gene: TRBV4-2
clone size: -

CDR3 DNA: TGTGCCACCAGCAGAGATCGTGGCGGGCCCTACGAGCAGTACTTC
CDR3 protein: CATSRDRGGPYEQYF
D gene: -
J gene: TRBJ2-7
V gene: TRBV15
clone size: -

CDR3 DNA: TGTGCCAGCAGCTTAGTACCGGACTACTCCTACGAGCAGTACTTC
CDR3 protein: CASSLVPDYSYEQYF
D gene: -
J gene: TRBJ2-7
V gene: TRBV7-8
clone size: -